This TCR beta chain was found in a study of blood T cell repertoires in COVID-19. For the study at large: Samples taken during acute and convalescent COVID-19 were collected in the United States, Italy and Spain.

Study processing details: Amplified reference gene primers provided the basis for estimating nucleated cell counts. Only in-frame clones appear in the TCRdb table, and some are missing; sequencing was by immunoSEQ multiplex PCR. The V and J calls and the clone size are those of that table, but D and trimming were determined from the DNA. The sample shows over 35,000 clones, over 85% of them seen only once. The germline V gene encodes CDR1 LNHDA and CDR2 SQIVND (reference sequence). Trimming pared 10 bases from V and 8 bases from J, leaving 24 bases between. The CDR3 extends over 15 amino acids. What was sequenced was peripheral blood. V usage is TRBV19 and J usage is TRBJ2-1; weak D call: TRBD2 (5 bases). This receptor was identified in a man aged 70 or older with active COVID-19. The DNA of the CDR3 is TGTGCCACCTCCGAGTGGGCCCCCCGGGGATATGAGCAGTTCTTC. Its translation: CATSEWAPRGYEQFF.